This T cell receptor (beta chain) was captured by sequencing in a study of cytomegalovirus exposure and HLA in healthy donors. Whole-study findings and limits: Several top significant clusters appeared, in a later analysis, to be linked to common viral pathogens. Through in vitro validation, three CMV-associated chains were shown to be specific for CMV antigens.

The CDR3 is 14 residues long. The ends were cut back, 5 bases at V and 2 bases at J, with 12 bases in the middle. Germline assignment: CDR1 SEHNR and CDR2 FQNEAQ (reference sequence). This clone was observed once. Its cognate antigen is unknown. The study ran its PCR with 60 Vbeta and 13 Jbeta primers. Sequencing was performed with immunoSEQ multiplex PCR; in TCRdb, only in-frame clones are kept and a portion is missing. Of roughly 100,000 clones in the sample, more than 60% were seen once. The sequenced material came from PBMCs. The V and J genes are TRBV7-9 and TRBJ1-1, with TRBD1 as a possible D gene (5 bases). The receptor was derived from a man aged 60 to 75 in good health and CMV-seronegative. The CDR3 reads CASSPTGENTEAFF. CDR3 nucleotide sequence: TGTGCCAGCAGCCCAACGGGGGAAAACACTGAAGCTTTCTTT.